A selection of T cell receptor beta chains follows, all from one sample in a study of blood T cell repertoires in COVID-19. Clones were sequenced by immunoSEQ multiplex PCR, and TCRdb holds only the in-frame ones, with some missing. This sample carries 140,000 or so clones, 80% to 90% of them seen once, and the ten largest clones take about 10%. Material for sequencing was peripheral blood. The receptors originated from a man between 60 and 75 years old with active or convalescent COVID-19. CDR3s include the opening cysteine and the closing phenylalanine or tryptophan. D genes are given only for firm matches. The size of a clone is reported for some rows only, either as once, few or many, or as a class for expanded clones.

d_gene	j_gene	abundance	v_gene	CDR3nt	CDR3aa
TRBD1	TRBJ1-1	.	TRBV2	TGTGCCAGCAGTGGGGACAGTCTGTTCACTGAAGCTTTCTTT	CASSGDSLFTEAFF
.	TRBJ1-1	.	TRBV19	TGTGCCAGTAGTATACAACACCGGAACACTGAAGCTTTCTTT	CASSIQHRNTEAFF
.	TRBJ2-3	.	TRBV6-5	TGTGCCAGCAGAACTCTAAGGGGAATCACAGATACGCAGTATTTT	CASRTLRGITDTQYF
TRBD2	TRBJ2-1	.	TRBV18	TGTGCCAGCTCACCAACTAGCGGCGGAGAGCAGTTCTTC	CASSPTSGGEQFF
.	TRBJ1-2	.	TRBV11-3	TGTGCCAGCCGCGGTTTTAACTATGGCTACACCTTC	CASRGFNYGYTF
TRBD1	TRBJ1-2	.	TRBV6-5	TGTGCCAGCAGCAGGACAGGGAATAACTATGGCTACACCTTC	CASSRTGNNYGYTF
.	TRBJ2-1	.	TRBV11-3	TGTGCCAGCAGCTTATATTACACTACAATGGGTGAGCAGTTCTTC	CASSLYYTTMGEQFF
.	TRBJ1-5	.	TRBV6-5	TGTGCCAGCAGCCCCCAGGGTAACAATCAGCCCCAGCATTTT	CASSPQGNNQPQHF
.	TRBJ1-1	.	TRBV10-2	TGCGCCAGCAGGTTACAGGGTGGAGACACTGAAGCTTTCTTT	CASRLQGGDTEAFF
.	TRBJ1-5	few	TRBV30	TGTGCCTGGAATACGCGGGGGAATCAGCCCCAGCATTTT	CAWNTRGNQPQHF
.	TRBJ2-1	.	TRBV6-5	TGTGCCAGCAGCTCCCCACTAGTCTTCTACAATGAGCAGTTCTTC	CASSSPLVFYNEQFF
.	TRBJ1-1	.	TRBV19	TGTGCCAGTAGTCGAAGGGAAAGGGGCACTGAAGCTTTCTTT	CASSRRERGTEAFF
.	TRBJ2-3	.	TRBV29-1	TGCAGCGTAGCAACCGGACTCGGAGGTACGCAGTATTTT	CSVATGLGGTQYF
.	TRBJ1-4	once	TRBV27	TGTGCCAGCAGTCCCCCCCGCCCTACGAGCGAAAAACTGTTTTTT	CASSPPRPTSEKLFF